The clone carrying this TCR beta chain was detected many times. Its cognate antigen is unknown. These data are taken from a study of T-cell reconstitution after alpha-beta-depleted transplantation in children. The CDR3 has 14 amino acids. Losses at the gene ends were 3 bases for V and 8 bases for J; bases not matched to a gene: 6. Germline CDR1 is SEHNR and CDR2 is FQNEAQ (reference sequence). Study results and limitations: Some patients' high day-60 TCRbeta diversity was attributed to recipient cells surviving conditioning. By one year post-transplant, T-cell counts and diversity largely arose from T cells that were newly produced. Where alpha-beta T cells came from about two months after transplant was reportedly several hundred expanded graft clones.

Molecular barcoding with unique molecular identifiers was used for the TCRbeta library. TCRdb ran MiXCR on the PCR reads and lists one entry per CDR3 protein. The sample shows 250,000 to 400,000 distinct CDR3 sequences, around 20% of them seen only once. The V and J genes are TRBV7-9 and TRBJ2-1; 8 positions agree with TRBD1. The source is a male patient aged 10-17 years who had a stem cell transplant for acute lymphoblastic leukemia, so the T cells may come from the graft donor. Sequencing used PBMCs, mostly from graft donor cells, obtained 180 days after TCRalphabeta/CD19-depleted stem cell transplant. The CDR3 here is CASSFADRADEQFF. DNA for the CDR3: TGTGCCAGCAGCTTTGCGGACAGGGCGGATGAGCAGTTCTTC.